This T cell receptor (beta chain) comes out of a study of T cells after yellow fever vaccination. About the research overall: It was SMART-Seq v4 Ultra Low Input that prepared the fractions with low cell numbers. Broader study findings: Abundant clonotypes (contaminants from the bulk population) could be present in FACS-sorted repertoires.

UMIs and a universal primer site were added when TCR cDNA was made by 5'RACE template switching. TCRdb itself ran the 5' RACE reads through MiXCR, one entry per CDR3 protein. The table includes approximately 300,000 distinct CDR3 sequences, 6.5% to 8.5% detected once. Germline V lookup: CDR1 MGHRA, CDR2 YSYEKL. V was cut by 5 bases and J by 0 bases, with 7 bases left in between. The CDR3 loop spans 13 amino acids. As to this clonotype: Antigen unknown.

The clonotype was recovered from a man aged 18-30 years who received the YFV17D yellow fever vaccine. The chain uses TRBV4-1 and TRBJ1-1; D not certain. The sample was PBMCs, taken 35 to 50 days after the first yellow fever vaccination. In DNA form, the CDR3 reads TGCGCCAGCAGCGAAGGGTTGAACACTGAAGCTTTCTTT. Protein: CASSEGLNTEAFF.